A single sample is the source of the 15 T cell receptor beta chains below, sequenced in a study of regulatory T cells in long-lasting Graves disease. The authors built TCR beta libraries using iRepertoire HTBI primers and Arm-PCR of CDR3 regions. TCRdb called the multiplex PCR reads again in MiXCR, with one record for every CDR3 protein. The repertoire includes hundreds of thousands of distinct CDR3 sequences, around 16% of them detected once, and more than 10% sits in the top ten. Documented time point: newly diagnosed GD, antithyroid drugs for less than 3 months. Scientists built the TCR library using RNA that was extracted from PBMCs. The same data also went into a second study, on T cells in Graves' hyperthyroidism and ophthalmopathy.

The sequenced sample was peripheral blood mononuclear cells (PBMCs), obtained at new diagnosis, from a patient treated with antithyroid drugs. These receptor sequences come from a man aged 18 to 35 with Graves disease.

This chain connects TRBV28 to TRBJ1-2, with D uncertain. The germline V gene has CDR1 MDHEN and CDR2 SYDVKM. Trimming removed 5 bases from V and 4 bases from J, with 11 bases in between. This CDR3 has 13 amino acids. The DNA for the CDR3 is TGTGCCAGCAGTATTAGACGGTCCTATGGCTACACCTTC. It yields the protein CASSIRRSYGYTF.

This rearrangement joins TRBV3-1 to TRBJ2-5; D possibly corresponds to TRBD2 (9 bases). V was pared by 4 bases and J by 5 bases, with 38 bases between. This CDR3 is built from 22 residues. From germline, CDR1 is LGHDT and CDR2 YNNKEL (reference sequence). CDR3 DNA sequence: TGTGCCAGCAGCCGGGCAGGGGGCGCAGGAAGAAAAGCGGGAGGTGCTACGGAGACCCAGTACTTC. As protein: CASSRAGGAGRKAGGATETQYF.

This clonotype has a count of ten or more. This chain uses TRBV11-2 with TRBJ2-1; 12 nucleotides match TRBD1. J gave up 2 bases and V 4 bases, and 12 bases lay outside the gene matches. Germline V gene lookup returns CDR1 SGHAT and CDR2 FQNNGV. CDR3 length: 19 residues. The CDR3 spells CASSSAVGTGGSAYNEQFF. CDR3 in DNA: TGTGCCAGCAGCTCCGCCGTCGGGACAGGGGGCTCTGCCTACAATGAGCAGTTCTTC.

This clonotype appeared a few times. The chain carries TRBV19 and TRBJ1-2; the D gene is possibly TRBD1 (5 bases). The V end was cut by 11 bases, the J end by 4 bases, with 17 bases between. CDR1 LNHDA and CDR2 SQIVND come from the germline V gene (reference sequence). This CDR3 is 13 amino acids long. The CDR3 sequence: CAQSRRGSYGYTF. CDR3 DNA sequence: TGTGCCCAATCCAGGCGGGGGAGCTATGGCTACACCTTC.

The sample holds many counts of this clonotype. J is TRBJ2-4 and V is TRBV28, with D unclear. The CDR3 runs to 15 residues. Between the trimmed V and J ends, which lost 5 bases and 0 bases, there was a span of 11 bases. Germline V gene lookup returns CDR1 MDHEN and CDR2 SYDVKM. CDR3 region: CASSPTSLAKNIQYF. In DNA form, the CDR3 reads TGTGCCAGCAGTCCGACATCATTAGCCAAAAACATTCAGTACTTC.

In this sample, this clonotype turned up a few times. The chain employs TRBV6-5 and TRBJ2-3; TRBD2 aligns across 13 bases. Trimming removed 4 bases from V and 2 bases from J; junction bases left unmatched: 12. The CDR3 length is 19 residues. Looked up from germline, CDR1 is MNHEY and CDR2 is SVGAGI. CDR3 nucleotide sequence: TGTGCCAGCAGTTTATCATTTATGGGACTAGCGGGACCCACAGATACGCAGTATTTT. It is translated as CASSLSFMGLAGPTDTQYF.

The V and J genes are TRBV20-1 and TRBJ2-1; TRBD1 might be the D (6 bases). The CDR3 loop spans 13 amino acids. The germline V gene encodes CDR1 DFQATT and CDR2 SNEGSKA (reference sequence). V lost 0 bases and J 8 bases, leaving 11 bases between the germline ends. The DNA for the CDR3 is TGCAGTGCTAGAGATTGGAACAGGGATGAGCAGTTCTTC. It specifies CSARDWNRDEQFF.

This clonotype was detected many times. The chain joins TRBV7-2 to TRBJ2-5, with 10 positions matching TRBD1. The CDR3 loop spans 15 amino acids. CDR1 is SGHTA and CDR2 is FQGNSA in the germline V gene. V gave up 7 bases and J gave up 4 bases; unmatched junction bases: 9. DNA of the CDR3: TGTGCCAGCACCTCCCGGAGGACAGGGGGAGAGACCCAGTACTTC. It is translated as CASTSRRTGGETQYF.

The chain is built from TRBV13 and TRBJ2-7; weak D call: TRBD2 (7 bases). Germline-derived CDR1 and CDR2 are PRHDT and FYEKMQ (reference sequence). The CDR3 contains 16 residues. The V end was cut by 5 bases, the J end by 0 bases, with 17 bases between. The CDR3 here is CASSPAGAAVSYEQYF. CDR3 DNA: TGTGCCAGCAGCCCCGCGGGGGCGGCAGTCTCCTACGAGCAGTACTTC.

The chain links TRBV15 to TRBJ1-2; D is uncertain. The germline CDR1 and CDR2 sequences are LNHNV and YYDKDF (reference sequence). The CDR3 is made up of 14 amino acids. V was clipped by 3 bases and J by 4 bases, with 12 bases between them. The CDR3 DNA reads TGTGCCACCAGCAGCGAGGGTGCCATCTATGGCTACACCTTC. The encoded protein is CATSSEGAIYGYTF.

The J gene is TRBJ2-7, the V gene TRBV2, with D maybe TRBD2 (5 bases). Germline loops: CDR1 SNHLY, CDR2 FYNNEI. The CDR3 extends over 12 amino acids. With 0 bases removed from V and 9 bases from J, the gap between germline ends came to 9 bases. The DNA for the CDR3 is TGTGCCAGCAGTGAAGCGCCGGGGAGGCAGTACTTC. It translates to CASSEAPGRQYF. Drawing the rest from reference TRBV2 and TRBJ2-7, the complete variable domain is EPEVTQTPSHQVTQMGQEVILRCVPISNHLYFYWYRQILGQKVEFLVSFYNNEISEKSEIFDDQFSVERPDGSNFTLKIRSTKLEDSAMYFCASSEAPGRQYFGPGTRLTVT.

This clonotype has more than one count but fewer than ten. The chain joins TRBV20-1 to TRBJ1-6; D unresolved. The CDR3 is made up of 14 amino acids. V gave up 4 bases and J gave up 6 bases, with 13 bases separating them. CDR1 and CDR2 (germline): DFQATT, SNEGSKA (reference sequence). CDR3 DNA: TGCAGTGCTAAGGGTTCAGGACCTAATTCACCCCTCCACTTT. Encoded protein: CSAKGSGPNSPLHF.

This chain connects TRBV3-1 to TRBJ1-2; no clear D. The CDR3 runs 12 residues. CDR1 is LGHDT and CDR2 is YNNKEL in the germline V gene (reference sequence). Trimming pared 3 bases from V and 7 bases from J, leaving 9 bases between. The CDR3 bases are TGTGCCAGCAGCCATGAGGGAGGTGGCTACACCTTC. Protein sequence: CASSHEGGGYTF.

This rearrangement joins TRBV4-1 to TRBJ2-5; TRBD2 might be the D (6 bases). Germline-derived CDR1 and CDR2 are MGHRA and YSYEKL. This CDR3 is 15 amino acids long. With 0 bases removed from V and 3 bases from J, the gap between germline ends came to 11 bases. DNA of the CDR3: TGCGCCAGCAGCCAAGAGAGGAGGGACGAAGAGACCCAGTACTTC. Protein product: CASSQERRDEETQYF.

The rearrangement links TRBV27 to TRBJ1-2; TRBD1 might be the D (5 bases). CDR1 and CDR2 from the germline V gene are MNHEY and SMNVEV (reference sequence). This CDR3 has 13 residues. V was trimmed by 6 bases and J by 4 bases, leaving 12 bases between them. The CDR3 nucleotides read TGTGCCAGCAGCCTGACAGCCTTCTATGGCTACACCTTC. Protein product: CASSLTAFYGYTF.